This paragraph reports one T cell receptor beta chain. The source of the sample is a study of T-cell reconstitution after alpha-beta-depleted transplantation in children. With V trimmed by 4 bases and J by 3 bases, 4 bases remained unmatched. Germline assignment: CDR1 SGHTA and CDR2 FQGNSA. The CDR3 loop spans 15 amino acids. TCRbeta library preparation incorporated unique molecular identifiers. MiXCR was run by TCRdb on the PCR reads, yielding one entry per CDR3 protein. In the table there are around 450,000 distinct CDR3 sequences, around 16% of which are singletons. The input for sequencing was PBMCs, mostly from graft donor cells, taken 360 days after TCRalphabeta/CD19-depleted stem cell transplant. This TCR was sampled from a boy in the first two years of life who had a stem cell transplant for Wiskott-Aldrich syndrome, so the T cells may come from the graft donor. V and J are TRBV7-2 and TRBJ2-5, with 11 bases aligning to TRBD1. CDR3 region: CASSYLGQGEETQYF. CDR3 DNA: TGTGCCAGCAGCTATTTGGGACAGGGGGAAGAGACCCAGTACTTC. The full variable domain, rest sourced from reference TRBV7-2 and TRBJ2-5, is GAGVSQSPSNKVTEKGKDVELRCDPISGHTALYWYRQSLGQGLEFLIYFQGNSAPDKSGLPSDRFSAERTGGSVSTLTIQRTQQEDSAVYLCASSYLGQGEETQYFGPGTRLLVL.